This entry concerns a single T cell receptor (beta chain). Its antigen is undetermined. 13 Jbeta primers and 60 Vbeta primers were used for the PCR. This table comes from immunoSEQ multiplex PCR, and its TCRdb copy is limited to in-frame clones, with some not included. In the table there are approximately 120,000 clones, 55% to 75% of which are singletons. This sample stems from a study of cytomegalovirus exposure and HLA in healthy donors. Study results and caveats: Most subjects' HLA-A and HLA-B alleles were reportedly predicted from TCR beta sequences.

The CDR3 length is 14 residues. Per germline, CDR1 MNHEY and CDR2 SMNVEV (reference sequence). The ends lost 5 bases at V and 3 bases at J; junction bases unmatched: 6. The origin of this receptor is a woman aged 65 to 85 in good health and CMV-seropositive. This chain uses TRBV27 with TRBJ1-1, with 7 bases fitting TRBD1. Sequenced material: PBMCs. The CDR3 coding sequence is TGTGCCAGCAGTCCCCGACAGGGTGACACTGAAGCTTTCTTT. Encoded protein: CASSPRQGDTEAFF.